The next 13 T cell receptor beta chains were all read from a single sample in a study of vaccination and CD4 T cells after COVID-19. The time point denotes: late sampling 161 to 241 days after vaccination in a few convalescent patients. Treatment given: roughly 10-day PBMC culture with coronavirus spike peptide pools or control peptides (ViraFEST assay). What these receptors recognize is not known. Oncomine TCR Beta short-read sequencing was applied to DNA from cultured CD4+ T cells. TCRdb redid the calling of the PCR reads with MiXCR, one entry per CDR3 protein. The sample has 20,000 to 25,000 distinct CDR3 sequences, about 45% seen once. Specimen: CD4+ T cells from blood, cultured in vitro, collected about 7 months after SARS-CoV-2 vaccination. The receptors here all came from a human donor who had recovered from COVID-19.

This clonotype has only one observation. This chain joins TRBV20-1 and TRBJ1-2; TRBD1 matches 10 bases. Germline lookup yields CDR1 DFQATT and CDR2 SNEGSKA (reference sequence). The CDR3 contains 13 residues. The J segment lost 6 bases and the V segment lost 5 bases, leaving 6 bases of the junction unmatched. CDR3 nucleotide sequence: TGCAGTGCTCCCCGACAGGGGGCTGATGGCTACACCTTC. Translated, it gives CSAPRQGADGYTF.

The chain employs TRBV28 and TRBJ1-2; D is perhaps TRBD1 (6 bases). Per germline, CDR1 MDHEN and CDR2 SYDVKM. The CDR3 extends over 13 amino acids. V lost 6 bases and J lost 2, with 10 bases in between. The CDR3 loop reads CASRDSTNYGYTF. CDR3 DNA sequence: TGTGCCAGCAGGGACAGCACCAACTATGGCTACACCTTC.

This clonotype turned up a few times. The chain employs TRBV20-1 and TRBJ2-5; 9 bases are a match to TRBD2. Germline CDR1 reads DFQATT; CDR2 reads SNEGSKA (reference sequence). Germline trimming cut 3 bases from V and 0 bases from J; bases unmatched to any gene: 11. This CDR3 has 17 residues. The CDR3 region has the DNA TGCAGTGCTAGCACAGGGTGGGCTAGCGGGAACCAAGAGACCCAGTACTTC. Residues: CSASTGWASGNQETQYF.

V gene TRBV6-5 combines with J gene TRBJ1-5; the D is unclear. CDR3 size: 14 residues. CDR1 and CDR2 from the germline V gene are MNHEY and SVGAGI. V was pared by 4 bases and J by 0 bases, with 7 bases between. This chain's CDR3 is CASSSQTSNQPQHF. The CDR3 region has the DNA TGTGCCAGCAGTTCGCAGACTAGCAATCAGCCCCAGCATTTT.

The chain uses TRBV7-2 and TRBJ2-1, with D hard to call. Germline assignment: CDR1 SGHTA and CDR2 FQGNSA. The CDR3 is 14 residues long. V was shortened by 1 base and J by 8 bases, with 12 bases between the two germline ends. CDR3 coding DNA: TGTGCCAGCAGCTTAGGTGGGATCCAACATGAGCAGTTCTTC. The encoded protein is CASSLGGIQHEQFF.

The chain recombines TRBV6-5 with TRBJ1-5, with a tentative D call TRBD1 (5 bases). The CDR3 runs to 18 residues. Germline loops: CDR1 MNHEY, CDR2 SVGAGI. V was pared by 2 bases and J by 0 bases, with 17 bases between. The CDR3 loop reads CASSYGQSGRYSNQPQHF. As DNA, the CDR3 is TGTGCCAGCAGTTACGGGCAATCAGGGCGATATAGCAATCAGCCCCAGCATTTT.

This clonotype was detected a few times. The genes are TRBV7-8 and TRBJ2-5; unclear D gene. Trimming removed 5 bases at V and 5 bases at J, with 15 bases between. The CDR3 has 14 amino acids. Looked up from germline, CDR1 is SGHVS and CDR2 is FQNEAQ. CDR3 nucleotide sequence: TGTGCCAGCAGCCCCAGACGCGGAAGGGAGACCCAGTACTTC. The encoded protein is CASSPRRGRETQYF.

This clonotype has only one observation. The chain combines TRBV12-3 or TRBV12-4 with TRBJ1-1; D not resolved. This CDR3 spans 12 amino acids. V was pared by 5 bases and J by 1 base, with 5 bases between. This CDR3 is CASSPKNTEAFF. CDR3 coding DNA: TGTGCCAGCAGTCCTAAGAACACTGAAGCTTTCTTT.

The rearrangement joins TRBV7-3 to TRBJ2-3; D remains ambiguous. The CDR3 is made up of 14 amino acids. Per germline, CDR1 SGHTA and CDR2 FQGTGA. Trimming cost V 5 bases and J 2 bases, with 11 bases left between them. In DNA form, the CDR3 reads TGTGCCAGCAGCCCTAGTCCCCACACAGATACGCAGTATTTT. This codes for CASSPSPHTDTQYF.

The rearrangement uses TRBV4-1 and TRBJ1-6, with D maybe TRBD1 (6 bases). Germline values: CDR1 MGHRA, CDR2 YSYEKL. The CDR3 length is 17 residues. Trimming stripped 0 bases from V and 9 bases from J, with 18 bases between. For the CDR3, the DNA is TGCGCCAGCAGCCAAGATATTAGGCGGGAGGGGGTTTCACCCCTCCACTTT. Translating gives CASSQDIRREGVSPLHF.

The chain is built from TRBV20-1 and TRBJ2-1; 10 nucleotides align to TRBD1. The CDR3 contains 16 residues. The V gene's germline CDR1 is DFQATT and CDR2 SNEGSKA (reference sequence). The V gene end was trimmed by 0 bases and the J gene end by 8 bases; junction bases not matched to a gene: 10. The CDR3 sequence is CSARDARDRGVHEQFF. The DNA for the CDR3 is TGCAGTGCTAGAGATGCCCGGGACAGGGGAGTCCATGAGCAGTTCTTC.

This clonotype was observed a single time. The chain carries TRBV5-1 and TRBJ2-5, with unresolved D. The CDR3 loop spans 14 amino acids. CDR1 is SGHRS, CDR2 YFSETQ, per germline. V gave up 0 bases and J gave up 2 bases, with 8 bases separating them. The CDR3 loop is CASSLEWIQETQYF. The CDR3 DNA sequence: TGCGCCAGCAGCTTGGAATGGATACAAGAGACCCAGTACTTC.

This clonotype turned up a few times. The chain carries TRBV28 and TRBJ1-1; TRBD1 aligns across 8 bases. Trimming took 11 bases from V and 0 from J; bases not matched to a gene: 5. Germline CDR1 and CDR2: MDHEN and SYDVKM. The CDR3 is 13 residues long. CDR3 amino acids: CALRGPMNTEAFF. The CDR3 region has the DNA TGTGCCCTCAGGGGGCCGATGAACACTGAAGCTTTCTTT.